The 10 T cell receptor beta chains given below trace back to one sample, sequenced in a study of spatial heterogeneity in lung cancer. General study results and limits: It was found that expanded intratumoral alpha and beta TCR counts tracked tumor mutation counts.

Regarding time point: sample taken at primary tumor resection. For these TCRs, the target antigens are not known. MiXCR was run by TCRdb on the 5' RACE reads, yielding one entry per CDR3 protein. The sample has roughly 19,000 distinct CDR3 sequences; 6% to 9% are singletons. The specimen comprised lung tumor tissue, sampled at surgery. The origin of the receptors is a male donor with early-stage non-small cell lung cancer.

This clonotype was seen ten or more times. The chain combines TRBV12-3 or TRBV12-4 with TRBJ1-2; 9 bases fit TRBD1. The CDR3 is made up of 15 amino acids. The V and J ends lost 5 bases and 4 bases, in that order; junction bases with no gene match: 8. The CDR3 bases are TGTGCCAGCAGTGACGACAGGGGGACCCCCTATGGCTACACCTTC. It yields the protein CASSDDRGTPYGYTF.

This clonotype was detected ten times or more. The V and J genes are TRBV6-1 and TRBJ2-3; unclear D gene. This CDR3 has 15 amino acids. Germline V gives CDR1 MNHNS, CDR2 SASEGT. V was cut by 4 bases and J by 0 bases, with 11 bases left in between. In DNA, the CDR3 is TGTGCCAGCAGTGTCCCAGCTTTAAGCACAGATACGCAGTATTTT. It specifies CASSVPALSTDTQYF.

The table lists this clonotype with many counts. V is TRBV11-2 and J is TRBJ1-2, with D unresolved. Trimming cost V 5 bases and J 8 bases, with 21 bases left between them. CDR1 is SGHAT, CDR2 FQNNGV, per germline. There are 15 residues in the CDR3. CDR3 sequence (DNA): TGTGCCAGCAGCCCATCTGCGGCGGGGTATGACGGCTACACCTTC. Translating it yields CASSPSAAGYDGYTF.

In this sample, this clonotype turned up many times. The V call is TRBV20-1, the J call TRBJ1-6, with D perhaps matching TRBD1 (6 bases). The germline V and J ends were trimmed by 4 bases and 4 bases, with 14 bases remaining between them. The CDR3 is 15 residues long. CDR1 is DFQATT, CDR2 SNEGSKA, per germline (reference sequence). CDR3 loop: CSAKGGWGYNSPLHF. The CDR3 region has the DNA TGCAGTGCTAAAGGGGGGTGGGGGTATAATTCACCCCTCCACTTT.

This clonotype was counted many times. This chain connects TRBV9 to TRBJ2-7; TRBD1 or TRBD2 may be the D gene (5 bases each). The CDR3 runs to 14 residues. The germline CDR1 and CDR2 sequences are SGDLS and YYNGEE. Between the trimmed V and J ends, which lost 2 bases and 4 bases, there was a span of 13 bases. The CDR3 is CASSVRDGSYEQYF. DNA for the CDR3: TGTGCCAGCAGCGTCCGGGACGGTAGTTACGAGCAGTACTTC.

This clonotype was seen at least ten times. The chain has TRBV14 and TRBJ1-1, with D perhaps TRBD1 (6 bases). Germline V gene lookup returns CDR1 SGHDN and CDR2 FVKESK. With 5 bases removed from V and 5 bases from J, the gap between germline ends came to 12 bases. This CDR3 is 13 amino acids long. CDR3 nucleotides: TGTGCCAGCAGCTTCAACAGGGAGACTGAAGCTTTCTTT. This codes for CASSFNRETEAFF. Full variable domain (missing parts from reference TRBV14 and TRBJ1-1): EAGVTQFPSHSVIEKGQTVTLRCDPISGHDNLYWYRRVMGKEIKFLLHFVKESKQDESGMPNNRFLAERTGGTYSTLKVQPAELEDSGVYFCASSFNRETEAFFGQGTRLTVV.

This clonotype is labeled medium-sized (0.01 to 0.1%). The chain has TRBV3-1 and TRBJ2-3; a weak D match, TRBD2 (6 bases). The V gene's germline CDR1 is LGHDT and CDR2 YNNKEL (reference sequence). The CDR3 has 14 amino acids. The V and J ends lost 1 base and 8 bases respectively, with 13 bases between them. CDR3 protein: CASSQAQPRGTQYF. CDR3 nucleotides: TGTGCCAGCAGCCAAGCCCAGCCGCGGGGTACGCAGTATTTT.

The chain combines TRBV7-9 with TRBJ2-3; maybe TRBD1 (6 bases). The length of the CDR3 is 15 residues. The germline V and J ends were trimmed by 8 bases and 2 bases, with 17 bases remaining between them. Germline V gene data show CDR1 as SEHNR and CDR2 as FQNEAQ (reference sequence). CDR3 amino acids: CASVDRTTITDTQYF. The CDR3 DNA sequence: TGTGCCAGCGTCGACAGGACGACCATCACAGATACGCAGTATTTT.

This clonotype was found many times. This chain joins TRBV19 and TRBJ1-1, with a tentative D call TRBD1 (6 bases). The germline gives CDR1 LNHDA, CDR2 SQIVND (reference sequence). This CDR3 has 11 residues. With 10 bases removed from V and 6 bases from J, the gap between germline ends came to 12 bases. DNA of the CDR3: TGTGCCACCCATTCAGGGGCTGAAGCTTTCTTT. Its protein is CATHSGAEAFF.

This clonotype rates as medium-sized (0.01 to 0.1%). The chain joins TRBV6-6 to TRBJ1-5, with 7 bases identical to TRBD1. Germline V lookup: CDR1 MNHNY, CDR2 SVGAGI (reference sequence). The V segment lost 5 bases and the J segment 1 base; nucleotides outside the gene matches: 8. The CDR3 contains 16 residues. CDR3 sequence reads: CASSDLRGVSNQPQHF. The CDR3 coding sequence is TGTGCCAGCAGTGACCTCAGGGGGGTGAGCAATCAGCCCCAGCATTTT.